This T cell receptor beta chain was recovered during a study of blood T cell repertoires in COVID-19. V lost 5 bases to trimming and J lost 1 base; unmatched junction nucleotides: 2. Germline CDR1 reads MNHEY; CDR2 reads SVGAGI. The CDR3 has 15 residues. Only in-frame clones appear in the TCRdb table, and some are missing; sequencing was by immunoSEQ multiplex PCR. The table records 400,000 to 450,000 clones, about 91% of them present only once. The sample taken for sequencing was peripheral blood. This clonotype was sampled from a woman aged 45-60 years with COVID-19, enrolled during active disease. This rearrangement joins TRBV6-5 to TRBJ2-5; TRBD2 aligns across 12 bases. CDR3 DNA: TGTGCCAGCAGTCAACTAGCGGGGGGCCAAGAGACCCAGTACTTC. It encodes CASSQLAGGQETQYF.